This TCR beta chain was sequenced for a study of T-cell reconstitution after alpha-beta-depleted transplantation in children. A TCRbeta library incorporating unique molecular identifiers was prepared. TCRdb re-called the PCR reads through MiXCR, storing one row per CDR3 protein. The sample comprises around 800,000 distinct CDR3 sequences, 15% to 20% of which are singletons, and approximately 5% rests with the top ten. Regarding the study as a whole: At the one-year point after transplant, T-cell counts and TCRbeta diversity were found to come mostly from T cells that had been newly produced.

The sample holds a few counts of this clonotype. Its antigen is as yet unknown. From germline, CDR1 is SGDLS and CDR2 YYNGEE. The CDR3 covers 15 residues. After removal of 2 bases from V and 6 bases from J, the junction contained 7 bases not matched to a gene. The material sequenced was PBMCs, mostly from graft donor cells, taken 360 days after TCRalphabeta/CD19-depleted stem cell transplant. V and J are TRBV9 and TRBJ2-1; 8 bases fit TRBD1. The sequence was collected from a male patient aged 10-17 years who had a stem cell transplant for acute lymphoblastic leukemia, so the T cells may come from the graft donor. CDR3 residues: CASSVDRDAPNEQFF. In DNA form, the CDR3 reads TGTGCCAGCAGCGTGGACAGGGATGCACCCAATGAGCAGTTCTTC.